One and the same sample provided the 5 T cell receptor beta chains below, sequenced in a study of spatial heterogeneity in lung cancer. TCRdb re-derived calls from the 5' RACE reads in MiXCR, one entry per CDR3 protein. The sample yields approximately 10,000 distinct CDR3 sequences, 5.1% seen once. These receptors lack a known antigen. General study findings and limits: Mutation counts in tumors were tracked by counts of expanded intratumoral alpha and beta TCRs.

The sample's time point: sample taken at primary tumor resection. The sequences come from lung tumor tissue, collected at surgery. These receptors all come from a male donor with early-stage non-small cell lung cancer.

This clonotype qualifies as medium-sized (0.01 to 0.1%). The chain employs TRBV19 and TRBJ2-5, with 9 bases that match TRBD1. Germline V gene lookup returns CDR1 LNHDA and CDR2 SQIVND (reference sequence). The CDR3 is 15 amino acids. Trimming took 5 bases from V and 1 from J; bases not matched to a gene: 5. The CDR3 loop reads CASSGTGKLQETQYF. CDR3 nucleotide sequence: TGTGCCAGTAGTGGGACAGGGAAACTCCAAGAGACCCAGTACTTC.

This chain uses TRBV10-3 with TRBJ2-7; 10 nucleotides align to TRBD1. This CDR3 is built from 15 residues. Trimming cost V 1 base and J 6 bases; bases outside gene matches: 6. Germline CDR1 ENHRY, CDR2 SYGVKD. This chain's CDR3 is CAISEYPGQGFEQYF. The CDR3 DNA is TGTGCCATCAGTGAGTACCCGGGACAGGGGTTCGAGCAGTACTTC.

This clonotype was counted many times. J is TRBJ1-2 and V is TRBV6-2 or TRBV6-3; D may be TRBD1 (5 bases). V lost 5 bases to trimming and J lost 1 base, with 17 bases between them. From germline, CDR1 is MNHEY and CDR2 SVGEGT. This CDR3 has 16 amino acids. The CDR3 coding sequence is TGTGCCAGCAGTCCTCGACAGTCGAGACTTAACTATGGCTACACCTTC. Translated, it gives CASSPRQSRLNYGYTF.

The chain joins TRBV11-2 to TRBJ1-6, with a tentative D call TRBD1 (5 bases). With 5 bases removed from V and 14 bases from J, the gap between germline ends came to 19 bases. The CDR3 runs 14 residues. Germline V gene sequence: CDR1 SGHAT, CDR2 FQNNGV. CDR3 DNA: TGTGCCAGCAGCCCCGGGTATAAAGTGACAGCCCTCCACTTT. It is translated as CASSPGYKVTALHF.

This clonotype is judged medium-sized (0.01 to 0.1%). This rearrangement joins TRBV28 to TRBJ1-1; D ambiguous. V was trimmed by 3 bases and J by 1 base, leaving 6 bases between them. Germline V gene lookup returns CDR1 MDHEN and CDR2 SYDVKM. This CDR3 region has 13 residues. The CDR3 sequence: CASSFSGNTEAFF. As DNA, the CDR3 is TGTGCCAGCAGTTTTTCCGGGAACACTGAAGCTTTCTTT.